The following is a T cell receptor (beta chain) sequence with its context. The target antigen is unknown. The junction departs from germline at one end; a sequencing error may be responsible. This record comes from a study of tumor-infiltrating lymphocytes in primary liver carcinoma. General study points: The study found tumor-adjacent and tumor-blood pairs overlapped less than tumor region pairs.

With a constant-region primer, TCR beta cDNA was made from 500 ng of total RNA. Slightly modified ARM-PCR served as the procedure for the TCR beta libraries. These libraries came from three rounds of nested multiplex PCR. For approximately 11 cycles apiece, the opening two PCR rounds ran with TRBV1-TRBV30 forward primers and a C-beta reverse primer. TCRdb re-analysed the multiplex PCR reads in MiXCR, keeping a single row per CDR3 protein. The sample has about 120,000 distinct CDR3 sequences, about two thirds seen once; the top ten hold over 7.5%. From around 20-30 mg of unsorted bulk tissue, DNA and RNA were co-extracted together. The CDR3 runs to 14 residues. From germline, CDR1 is SGHRS and CDR2 YFSETQ.

The sequenced sample consisted of tumor-adjacent normal liver tissue. This clonotype originated in a woman aged 55 to 70 with primary liver carcinoma and hepatitis B virus infection. The chain combines TRBV5-1 with TRBJ1-1; 7 nucleotides line up with TRBD1. The DNA for the CDR3 is TGCACCAGCAGCTTAGGGACAGCGAACACTGAAACTTTCTTT. Translated: CTSSLGTANTETFF.